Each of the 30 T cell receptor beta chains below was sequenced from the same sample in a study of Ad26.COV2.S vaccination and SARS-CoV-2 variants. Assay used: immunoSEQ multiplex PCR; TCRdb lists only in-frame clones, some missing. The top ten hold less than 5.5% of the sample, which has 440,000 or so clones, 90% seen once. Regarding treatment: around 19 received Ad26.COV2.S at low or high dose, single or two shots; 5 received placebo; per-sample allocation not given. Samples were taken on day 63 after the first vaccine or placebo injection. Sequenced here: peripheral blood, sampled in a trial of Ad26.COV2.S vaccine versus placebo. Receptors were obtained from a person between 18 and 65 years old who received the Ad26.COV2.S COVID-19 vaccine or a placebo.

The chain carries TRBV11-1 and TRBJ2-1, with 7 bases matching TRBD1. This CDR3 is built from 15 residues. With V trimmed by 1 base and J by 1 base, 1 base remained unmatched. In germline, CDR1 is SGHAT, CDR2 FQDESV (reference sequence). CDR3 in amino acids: CASSLEDRSYNEQFF. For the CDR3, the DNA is TGTGCCAGCAGCTTAGAGGACAGGTCCTACAATGAGCAGTTCTTC. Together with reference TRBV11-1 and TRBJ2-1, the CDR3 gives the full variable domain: EAEVAQSPRYKITEKSQAVAFWCDPISGHATLYWYRQILGQGPELLVQFQDESVVDDSQLPKDRFSAERLKGVDSTLKIQPAELGDSAMYLCASSLEDRSYNEQFFGPGTRLTVL.

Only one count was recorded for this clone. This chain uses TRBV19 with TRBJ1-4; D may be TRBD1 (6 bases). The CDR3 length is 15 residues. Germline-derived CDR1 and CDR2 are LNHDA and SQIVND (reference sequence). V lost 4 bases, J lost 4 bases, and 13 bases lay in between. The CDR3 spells CASSTETGNNEKLFF. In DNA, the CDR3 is TGTGCCAGTAGTACCGAAACAGGGAATAATGAAAAACTGTTTTTT.

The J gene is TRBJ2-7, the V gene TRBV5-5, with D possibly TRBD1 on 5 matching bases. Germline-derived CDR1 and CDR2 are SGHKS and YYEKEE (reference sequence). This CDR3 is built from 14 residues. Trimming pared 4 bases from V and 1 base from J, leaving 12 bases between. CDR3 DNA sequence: TGTGCCAGCAGCCGAGACAGTGGATCCTACGAGCAGTACTTC. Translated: CASSRDSGSYEQYF.

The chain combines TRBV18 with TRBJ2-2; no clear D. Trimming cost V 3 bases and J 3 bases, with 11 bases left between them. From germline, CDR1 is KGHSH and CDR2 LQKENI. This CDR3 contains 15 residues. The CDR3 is CASSPMAEYTGELFF. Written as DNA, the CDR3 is TGTGCCAGCTCACCTATGGCGGAGTACACCGGGGAGCTGTTTTTT.

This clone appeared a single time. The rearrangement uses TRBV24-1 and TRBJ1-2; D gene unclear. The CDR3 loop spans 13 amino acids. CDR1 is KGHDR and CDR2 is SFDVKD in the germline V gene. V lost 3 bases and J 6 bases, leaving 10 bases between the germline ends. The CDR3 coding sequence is TGTGCCACCAGTGATGCGTTCCTGGATGGCTACACCTTC. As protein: CATSDAFLDGYTF.

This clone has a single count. The CDR3 DNA is TGTGCCAGCAGCCAAGTCCGGCGGGGATATGAAGGCTACACCTTC. Its translation is CASSQVRRGYEGYTF. This chain uses TRBV4-2 with TRBJ1-2, with no clear D. The CDR3 totals 15 residues. V was clipped by 1 base and J by 8 bases, with 17 bases between them. Looked up from germline, CDR1 is LGHNA and CDR2 is YNFKEQ.

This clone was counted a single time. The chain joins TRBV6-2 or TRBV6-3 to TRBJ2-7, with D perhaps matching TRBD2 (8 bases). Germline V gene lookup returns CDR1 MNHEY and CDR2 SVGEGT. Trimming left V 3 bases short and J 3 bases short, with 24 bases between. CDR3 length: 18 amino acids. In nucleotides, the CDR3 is TGTGCCAGCAGTTATGGGCGGGAGGCGGGACAGTCCGTCTACGAGCAGTACTTC. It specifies CASSYGREAGQSVYEQYF.

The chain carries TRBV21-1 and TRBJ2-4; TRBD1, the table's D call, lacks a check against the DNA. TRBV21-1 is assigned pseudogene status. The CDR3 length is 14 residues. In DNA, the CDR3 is TGTGCCAGCAGCACCCCAGGGGGTGAGAGGGTTCAGTACTTC. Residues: CASSTPGGERVQYF.

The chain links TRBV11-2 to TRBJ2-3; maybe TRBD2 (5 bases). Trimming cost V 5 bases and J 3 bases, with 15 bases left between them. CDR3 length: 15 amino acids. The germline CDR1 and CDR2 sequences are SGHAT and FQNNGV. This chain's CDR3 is CASSPLGRGTDTQYF. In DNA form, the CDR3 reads TGTGCCAGCAGCCCCTTGGGGAGAGGTACAGATACGCAGTATTTT.

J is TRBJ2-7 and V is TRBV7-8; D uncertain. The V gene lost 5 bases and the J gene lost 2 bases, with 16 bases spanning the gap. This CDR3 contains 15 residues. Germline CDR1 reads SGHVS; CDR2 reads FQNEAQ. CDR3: CASSPQDLRTYEQYF. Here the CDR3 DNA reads TGTGCCAGCAGCCCCCAGGACCTTCGGACCTACGAGCAGTACTTC.

CDR3 residues: CASSLRGREKLFF. CDR3 sequence (DNA): TGTGCCAGCAGCTTAAGGGGTAGGGAAAAACTGTTTTTT. J is TRBJ1-4 and V is TRBV7-8, with D possibly TRBD1 on 5 matching bases. The CDR3 sequence is 13 residues long. V was cut by 2 bases and J by 8 bases, with 9 bases left in between. Germline CDR1 reads SGHVS; CDR2 reads FQNEAQ.

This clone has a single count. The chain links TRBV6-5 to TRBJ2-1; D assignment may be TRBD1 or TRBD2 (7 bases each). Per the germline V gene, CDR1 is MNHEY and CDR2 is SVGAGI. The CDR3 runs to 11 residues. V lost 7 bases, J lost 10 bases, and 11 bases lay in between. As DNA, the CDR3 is TGTGCCAGCACCAGGGGGGGAGAGCAGTTCTTC. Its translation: CASTRGGEQFF.

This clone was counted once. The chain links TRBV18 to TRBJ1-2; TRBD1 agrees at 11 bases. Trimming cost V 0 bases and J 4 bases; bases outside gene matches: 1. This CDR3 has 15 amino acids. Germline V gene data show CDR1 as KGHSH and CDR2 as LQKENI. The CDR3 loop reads CASSPPGQGGYGYTF. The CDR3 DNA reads TGTGCCAGCTCACCACCGGGACAGGGGGGCTATGGCTACACCTTC.

The CDR3 DNA reads TGTGCCAGCAGCCAAGACGACAGGGCCAGAAAGACCCAGTACTTC. This sequence encodes CASSQDDRARKTQYF. The chain carries TRBV3-1 (or the pseudogene TRBV3-2) and TRBJ2-5; 7 positions agree with TRBD1. From germline, CDR1 is LGHDT and CDR2 YNNKEL (reference sequence). V lost 0 bases, J lost 6 bases, and 7 bases stayed unmatched. This CDR3 contains 15 residues.

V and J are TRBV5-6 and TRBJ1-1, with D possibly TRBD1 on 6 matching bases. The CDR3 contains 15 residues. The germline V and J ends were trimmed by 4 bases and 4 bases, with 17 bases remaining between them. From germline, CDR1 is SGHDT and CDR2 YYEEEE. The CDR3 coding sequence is TGTGCCAGCAGCCCGGCCCGGGGGCGGGGCACTGAAGCTTTCTTT. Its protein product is CASSPARGRGTEAFF.

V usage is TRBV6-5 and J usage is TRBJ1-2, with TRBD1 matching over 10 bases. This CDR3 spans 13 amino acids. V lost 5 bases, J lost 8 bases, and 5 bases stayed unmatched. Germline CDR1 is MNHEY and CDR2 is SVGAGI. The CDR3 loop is CASSRGQGNGYTF. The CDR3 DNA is TGTGCCAGCAGTCGGGGACAGGGGAACGGCTACACCTTC.

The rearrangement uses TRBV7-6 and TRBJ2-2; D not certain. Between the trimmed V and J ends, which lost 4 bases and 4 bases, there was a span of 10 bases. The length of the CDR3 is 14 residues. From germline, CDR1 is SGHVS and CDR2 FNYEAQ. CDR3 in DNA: TGTGCCAGCAGCTCTCGACCCAGCACCGGGGAGCTGTTTTTT. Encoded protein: CASSSRPSTGELFF. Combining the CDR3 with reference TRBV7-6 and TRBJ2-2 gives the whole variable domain GAGVSQSPRYKVTKRGQDVALRCDPISGHVSLYWYRQALGQGPEFLTYFNYEAQQDKSGLPNDRFSAERPEGSISTLTIQRTEQRDSAMYRCASSSRPSTGELFFGEGSRLTVL.

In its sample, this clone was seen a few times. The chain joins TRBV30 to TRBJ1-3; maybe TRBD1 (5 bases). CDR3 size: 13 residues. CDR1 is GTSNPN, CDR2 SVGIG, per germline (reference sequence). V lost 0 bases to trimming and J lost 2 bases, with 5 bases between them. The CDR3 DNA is TGTGCCTGGAGTGTCAGGGCTGGAAACACCATATATTTT. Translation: CAWSVRAGNTIYF.

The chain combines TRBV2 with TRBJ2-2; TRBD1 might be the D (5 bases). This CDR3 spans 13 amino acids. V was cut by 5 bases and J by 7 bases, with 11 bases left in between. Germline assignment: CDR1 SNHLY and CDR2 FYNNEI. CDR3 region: CASSQLRGGELFF. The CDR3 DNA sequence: TGTGCCAGCAGTCAGCTTAGGGGCGGGGAGCTGTTTTTT.

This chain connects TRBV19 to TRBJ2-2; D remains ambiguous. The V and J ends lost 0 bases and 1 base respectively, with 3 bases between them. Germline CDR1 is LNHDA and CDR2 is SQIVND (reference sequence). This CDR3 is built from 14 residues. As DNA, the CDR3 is TGTGCCAGTAGTATAGACGGGAACACCGGGGAGCTGTTTTTT. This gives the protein CASSIDGNTGELFF.

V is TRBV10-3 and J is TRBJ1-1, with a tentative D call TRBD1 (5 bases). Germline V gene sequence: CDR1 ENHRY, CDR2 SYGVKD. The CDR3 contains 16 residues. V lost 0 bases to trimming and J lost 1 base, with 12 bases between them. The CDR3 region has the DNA TGTGCCATCAGTGAGTCGAAAGGGACCAAGAACACTGAAGCTTTCTTT. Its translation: CAISESKGTKNTEAFF.

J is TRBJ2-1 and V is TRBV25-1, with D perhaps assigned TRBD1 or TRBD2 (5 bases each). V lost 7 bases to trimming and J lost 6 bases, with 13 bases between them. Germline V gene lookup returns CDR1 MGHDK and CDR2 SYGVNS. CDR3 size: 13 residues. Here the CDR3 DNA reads TGTGCCAGCACCGGGGCAGATACCAATGAGCAGTTCTTC. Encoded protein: CASTGADTNEQFF.

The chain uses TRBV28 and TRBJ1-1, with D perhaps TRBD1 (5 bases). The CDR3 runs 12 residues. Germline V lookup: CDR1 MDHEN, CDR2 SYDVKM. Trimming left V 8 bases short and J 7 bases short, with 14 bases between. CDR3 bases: TGTGCCAGCGGGGGGGGAAATGGTGAAGCTTTCTTT. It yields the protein CASGGGNGEAFF.

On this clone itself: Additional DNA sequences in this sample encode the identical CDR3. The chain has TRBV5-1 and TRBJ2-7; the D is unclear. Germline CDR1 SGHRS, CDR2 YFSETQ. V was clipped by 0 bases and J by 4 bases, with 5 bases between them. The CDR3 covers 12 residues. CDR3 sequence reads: CASSLEGYEQYF. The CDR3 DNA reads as TGCGCCAGCAGCTTGGAAGGGTACGAGCAGTACTTC.

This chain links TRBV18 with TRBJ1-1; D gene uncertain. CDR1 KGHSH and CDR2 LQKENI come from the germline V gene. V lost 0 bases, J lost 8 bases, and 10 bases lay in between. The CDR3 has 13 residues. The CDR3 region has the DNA TGTGCCAGCTCACCACCGATTAATTCAGAAGCTTTCTTT. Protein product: CASSPPINSEAFF.

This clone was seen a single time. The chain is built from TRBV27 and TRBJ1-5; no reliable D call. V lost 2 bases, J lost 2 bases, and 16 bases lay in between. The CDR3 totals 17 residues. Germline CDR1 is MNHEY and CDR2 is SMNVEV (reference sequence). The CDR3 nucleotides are TGTGCCAGCAGTTTAATTGGGGAGATGGTACGCAATCAGCCCCAGCATTTT. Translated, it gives CASSLIGEMVRNQPQHF.

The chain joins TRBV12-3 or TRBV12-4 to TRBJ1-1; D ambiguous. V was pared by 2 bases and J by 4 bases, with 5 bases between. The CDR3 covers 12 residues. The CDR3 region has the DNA TGTGCCAGCAGTTTAAGCCCCACTGAAGCTTTCTTT. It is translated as CASSLSPTEAFF.

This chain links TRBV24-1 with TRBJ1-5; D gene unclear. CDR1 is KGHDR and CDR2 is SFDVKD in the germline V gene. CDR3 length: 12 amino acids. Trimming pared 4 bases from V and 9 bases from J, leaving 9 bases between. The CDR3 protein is CATSDPLLPQHF. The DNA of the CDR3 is TGTGCCACCAGTGACCCCCTCCTGCCCCAGCATTTT.

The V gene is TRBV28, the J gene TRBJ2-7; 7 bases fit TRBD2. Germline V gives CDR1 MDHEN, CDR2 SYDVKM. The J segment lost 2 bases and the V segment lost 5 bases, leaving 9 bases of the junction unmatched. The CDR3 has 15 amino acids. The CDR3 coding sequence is TGTGCCAGCAGTCCCCTGGGGGAGGGCCCCTACGAGCAGTACTTC. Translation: CASSPLGEGPYEQYF. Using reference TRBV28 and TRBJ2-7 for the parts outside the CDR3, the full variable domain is DVKVTQSSRYLVKRTGEKVFLECVQDMDHENMFWYRQDPGLGLRLIYFSYDVKMKEKGDIPEGYSVSREKKERFSLILESASTNQTSMYLCASSPLGEGPYEQYFGPGTRLTVT.

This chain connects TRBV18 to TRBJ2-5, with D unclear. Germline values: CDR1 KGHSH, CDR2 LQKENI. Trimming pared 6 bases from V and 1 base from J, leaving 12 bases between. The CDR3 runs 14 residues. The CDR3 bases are TGTGCCAGCTCCCTTCCGCGGAGCCAAGAGACCCAGTACTTC. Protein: CASSLPRSQETQYF.